The next 21 T cell receptor beta chains were all read from a single sample in a study of cytomegalovirus exposure and HLA in healthy donors. In the PCR, 60 Vbeta and 13 Jbeta primers were used. The assay was immunoSEQ multiplex PCR, and TCRdb's table has in-frame clones only and misses some. The listing records tens of thousands of clones. The sample taken for sequencing was PBMCs. These receptors all come from a middle-aged man in good health and CMV-seronegative.

The V call is TRBV28, the J call TRBJ1-4; D ambiguous. V lost 6 bases, J lost 6 bases, and 20 bases lay in between. This CDR3 has 16 residues. CDR1 is MDHEN, CDR2 SYDVKM, per germline. The CDR3 protein is CASSHDVTVNYEKLFF. The DNA for the CDR3 is TGTGCCAGCAGCCACGATGTAACGGTCAACTATGAAAAACTGTTTTTT.

Note on this clone: At the DNA level, this CDR3 is encoded by other sequences in the same sample as well. This chain joins TRBV5-4 and TRBJ1-1, with D possibly TRBD1 on 5 matching bases. This CDR3 is built from 14 residues. Trimming left V 3 bases short and J 2 bases short, with 11 bases between. Germline CDR1 is SGHNT and CDR2 is YYREEE (reference sequence). The DNA for the CDR3 is TGTGCCAGCAGCTCACAGACAGTAAACACTGAAGCTTTCTTT. Translation: CASSSQTVNTEAFF.

V usage is TRBV28 and J usage is TRBJ2-7; 10 bases are a match to TRBD2. Germline trimming cut 7 bases from V and 4 bases from J; bases unmatched to any gene: 7. CDR1 is MDHEN, CDR2 SYDVKM, per germline. This CDR3 is built from 14 residues. CDR3 residues: CASTKTSGLYEQYF. In DNA, the CDR3 is TGTGCCAGCACAAAGACTAGCGGGCTGTACGAGCAGTACTTC.

The rearrangement links TRBV30 to TRBJ2-7; the match to TRBD2 covers 8 bases. Germline assignment: CDR1 GTSNPN and CDR2 SVGIG (reference sequence). The length of the CDR3 is 15 residues. V was pared by 0 bases and J by 2 bases, with 6 bases of the junction left unmatched. For the CDR3, the DNA is TGTGCCTGGAGTGTAGGGCAAGCGGGAGCCTACGAGCAGTACTTC. This gives the protein CAWSVGQAGAYEQYF.

This chain links TRBV9 with TRBJ1-2; the match to TRBD1 covers 7 bases. This CDR3 contains 14 residues. Germline V gene sequence: CDR1 SGDLS, CDR2 YYNGEE. Trimming cost V 0 bases and J 6 bases; bases outside gene matches: 5. CDR3 amino acids: CASSVGRQGNGYTF. The DNA of the CDR3 is TGTGCCAGCAGCGTAGGCCGACAGGGAAATGGCTACACCTTC.

The chain joins TRBV25-1 to TRBJ2-3, with 15 bases aligning to TRBD2. Losses at the gene ends were 4 bases for V and 4 bases for J; bases not matched to a gene: 3. Germline V gene lookup returns CDR1 MGHDK and CDR2 SYGVNS. This CDR3 has 16 residues. The CDR3 region has the DNA TGTGCCAGCAGTGCCCGGACTAGCGGGAGGGCAGATACGCAGTATTTT. Protein product: CASSARTSGRADTQYF.

J is TRBJ1-2 and V is TRBV6-6; no firm D call. Trimming left V 2 bases short and J 3 bases short, with 16 bases between. CDR1 is MNHNY and CDR2 is SVGAGI in the germline V gene (reference sequence). The CDR3 length is 16 residues. CDR3 protein: CASSYQRSGADYGYTF. CDR3 DNA sequence: TGTGCCAGCAGTTACCAAAGATCGGGAGCGGACTATGGCTACACCTTC.

The DNA for the CDR3 is TGTGCCAGCTCACCAGGCAGGGGGCTTGTCTATGGCTACACCTTC. Amino acids: CASSPGRGLVYGYTF. The chain links TRBV18 to TRBJ1-2; 8 bases line up with TRBD1. The CDR3 runs to 15 residues. Germline lookup yields CDR1 KGHSH and CDR2 LQKENI. V trimming: 2 bases; J trimming: 4 bases; junction bases outside the gene matches: 6.

V is TRBV29-1 and J is TRBJ2-2; D is perhaps TRBD1 (5 bases). This CDR3 region has 15 residues. Germline CDR1 and CDR2: SQVTM and ANQGSEA. V lost 1 base to trimming and J lost 0 bases, with 9 bases between them. This CDR3 reads CSVEGAGTNTGELFF. CDR3 sequence (DNA): TGCAGCGTTGAAGGGGCAGGGACGAACACCGGGGAGCTGTTTTTT.

The gene calls are TRBV6-1 and TRBJ2-2, with D uncertain. The CDR3 runs to 15 residues. The germline V gene encodes CDR1 MNHNS and CDR2 SASEGT. Trimming took off 1 base at V and 6 bases at J, with 12 bases between the two ends. CDR3 loop: CASSEVGRHPGELFF. CDR3 nucleotide sequence: TGTGCCAGCAGTGAAGTCGGCAGACACCCCGGGGAGCTGTTTTTT.

The V and J genes are TRBV2 and TRBJ1-2; TRBD1 matches at 8 bases. The germline V gene encodes CDR1 SNHLY and CDR2 FYNNEI. The CDR3 contains 14 residues. With 9 bases clipped from V and 8 bases from J, the junction kept 14 bases outside the gene matches. The CDR3 DNA reads as TGTGCCAGTTGCGGGGACAGGTACTATGTCGGCTACACCTTC. Residues: CASCGDRYYVGYTF. Looking up the rest from reference TRBV2 and TRBJ1-2 gives the full variable domain: EPEVTQTPSHQVTQMGQEVILRCVPISNHLYFYWYRQILGQKVEFLVSFYNNEISEKSEIFDDQFSVERPDGSNFTLKIRSTKLEDSAMYFCASCGDRYYVGYTFGSGTRLTVV.

This chain uses TRBV18 with TRBJ2-7, with TRBD1 identical over 9 bases. V dropped 4 bases and J dropped 6; count of bases not matched to a gene: 7. Germline CDR1 reads KGHSH; CDR2 reads LQKENI. The CDR3 has 14 amino acids. CDR3 amino acids: CASSRRQGDSEQYF. DNA of the CDR3: TGTGCCAGCTCACGAAGACAGGGGGACAGCGAGCAGTACTTC.

The J gene is TRBJ2-7, the V gene TRBV4-1; 8 bases match TRBD1. Germline CDR1 and CDR2: MGHRA and YSYEKL. The trim removed 0 bases at V and 1 base at J, leaving 5 bases unmatched. The CDR3 spans 16 residues. The CDR3 region has the DNA TGCGCCAGCAGCCAAGATCCAGGGGGCCGATCCTACGAGCAGTACTTC. Protein sequence: CASSQDPGGRSYEQYF.

This rearrangement joins TRBV4-3 to TRBJ2-1; 8 bases line up with TRBD2. With V trimmed by 0 bases and J by 6 bases, 4 bases remained unmatched. The CDR3 has 15 residues. Germline V lookup: CDR1 LGHNA, CDR2 YSLEER. The CDR3 nucleotides are TGCGCCAGCAGCCAAGACTACGGGAGGGGCAATGAGCAGTTCTTC. Encoded protein: CASSQDYGRGNEQFF.

The chain joins TRBV7-9 to TRBJ1-4; the D is unclear. Trimming cost V 1 base and J 1 base, with 13 bases left between them. The CDR3 contains 17 residues. Germline-derived CDR1 and CDR2 are SEHNR and FQNEAQ (reference sequence). The CDR3 DNA sequence: TGTGCCAGCAGCTTAGGTCGGGGAGGAGGAACTAATGAAAAACTGTTTTTT. Its translation: CASSLGRGGGTNEKLFF.

On this clone itself: Other DNA sequences of this sample code for an identical CDR3. This chain connects TRBV11-1 to TRBJ1-2; the D is unclear. Trimming removed 5 bases at V and 6 bases at J, with 16 bases between. The CDR3 has 14 amino acids. From germline, CDR1 is SGHAT and CDR2 FQDESV (reference sequence). For the CDR3, the DNA is TGTGCCAGCAGCATTCATCAAGGTGAGGATGGCTACACCTTC. Its protein product is CASSIHQGEDGYTF.

The rearrangement links TRBV30 to TRBJ1-1; TRBD1 might be the D (5 bases). V shed 3 bases and J shed 0 bases, with 11 bases lying between them. This CDR3 comprises 14 residues. Looked up from germline, CDR1 is GTSNPN and CDR2 is SVGIG (reference sequence). The CDR3: CAWSGDLLNTEAFF. In DNA form, the CDR3 reads TGTGCCTGGAGCGGGGACTTGTTGAACACTGAAGCTTTCTTT.

About this clone itself: Its ends do not fully match the called genes, so a read error is possible. V and J are TRBV4-3 and TRBJ2-7; D possibly corresponds to TRBD1 (5 bases). The CDR3 extends over 12 amino acids. In germline, CDR1 is LGHNA, CDR2 YSLEER. The CDR3: CASSQEAGLLNF. In DNA, the CDR3 is TGCGCCAGCAGCCAAGAAGCAGGGTTATTAAACTTC.

The J gene is TRBJ2-6, the V gene TRBV6-1, with TRBD1 identical over 8 bases. CDR3 size: 17 residues. Trimming took 2 bases from V and 0 from J; bases not matched to a gene: 3. Germline CDR1 MNHNS, CDR2 SASEGT. The CDR3 loop reads CASSEYRGVSGANVLTF. The CDR3 DNA is TGTGCCAGCAGTGAATACAGGGGGGTCTCTGGGGCCAACGTCCTGACTTTC.

The rearrangement joins TRBV27 to TRBJ2-7, with D unresolved. The CDR3 loop spans 13 amino acids. From germline, CDR1 is MNHEY and CDR2 SMNVEV (reference sequence). The ends were cut back, 5 bases at V and 0 bases at J, with 8 bases in the middle. CDR3 sequence: CASSLWPSYEQYF. As DNA, the CDR3 is TGTGCCAGCAGTCTTTGGCCCTCCTACGAGCAGTACTTC.

The chain is built from TRBV18 and TRBJ1-1; 10 bases agree with TRBD1. The CDR3 totals 16 residues. The ends lost 3 bases at V and 0 bases at J; junction bases unmatched: 4. CDR1 and CDR2 (germline): KGHSH, LQKENI. For the CDR3, the DNA is TGTGCCAGCTCACCGGACAGGGGGATCATGAACACTGAAGCTTTCTTT. It specifies CASSPDRGIMNTEAFF.